The 25 T cell receptor beta chains given below trace back to one sample, sequenced in a study of blood T cell repertoires in COVID-19. Profiled with immunoSEQ multiplex PCR; TCRdb holds only in-frame clones, not every one. The sample yields around 16,000 clones, 70% to 90% seen once. Sequenced material: peripheral blood. These receptors originate from a man between 60 and 75 years old with acute or convalescent COVID-19.

The V and J genes are TRBV6-5 and TRBJ2-7, with TRBD1 as a possible D gene (5 bases). In germline, CDR1 is MNHEY, CDR2 SVGAGI. The CDR3 sequence is 13 residues long. Between the trimmed V and J ends, which lost 2 bases and 3 bases, there was a span of 8 bases. The CDR3 reads CASSYRQGYEQYF. In nucleotides, the CDR3 is TGTGCCAGCAGTTACCGGCAGGGCTACGAGCAGTACTTC.

V usage is TRBV24-1 and J usage is TRBJ2-3; 8 bases fit TRBD2. This CDR3 region has 14 residues. V was pared by 7 bases and J by 1 base, with 3 bases of the junction left unmatched. Germline V CDR1 and CDR2: KGHDR, SFDVKD. CDR3 loop: CATSAGGRTDTQYF. DNA of the CDR3: TGTGCCACCAGCGCGGGAGGCCGCACAGATACGCAGTATTTT.

There are a few counts of this clone. The chain employs TRBV28 and TRBJ2-7; no clear D gene. CDR3 length: 15 residues. The germline V gene encodes CDR1 MDHEN and CDR2 SYDVKM. Trimming took off 7 bases at V and 0 bases at J, with 16 bases between the two ends. CDR3: CASNKEALSSYEQYF. In DNA form, the CDR3 reads TGTGCCAGCAATAAAGAGGCGCTCAGCTCCTACGAGCAGTACTTC. Using reference TRBV28 and TRBJ2-7 for the parts outside the CDR3, the full variable domain is DVKVTQSSRYLVKRTGEKVFLECVQDMDHENMFWYRQDPGLGLRLIYFSYDVKMKEKGDIPEGYSVSREKKERFSLILESASTNQTSMYLCASNKEALSSYEQYFGPGTRLTVT.

The V and J genes are TRBV24-1 and TRBJ2-1, with a weak D call TRBD1 (5 bases). CDR1 is KGHDR and CDR2 is SFDVKD in the germline V gene. The ends were cut back, 5 bases at V and 7 bases at J, with 11 bases in the middle. CDR3 length: 13 residues. The CDR3 nucleotides are TGTGCCACCAGTGTAGGGGCCTTGAATGAGCAGTTCTTC. It yields the protein CATSVGALNEQFF.

J is TRBJ2-3 and V is TRBV9; 8 bases line up with TRBD2. Per germline, CDR1 SGDLS and CDR2 YYNGEE. The trim removed 0 bases at V and 4 bases at J, leaving 4 bases unmatched. The length of the CDR3 is 15 residues. Written as DNA, the CDR3 is TGTGCCAGCAGCGTAGTTAGCGGGGCCGCAGATACGCAGTATTTT. It codes for CASSVVSGAADTQYF.

The V call is TRBV28, the J call TRBJ2-1, with TRBD2 matching over 11 bases. Germline trimming cut 7 bases from V and 15 bases from J; bases unmatched to any gene: 14. Germline lookup yields CDR1 MDHEN and CDR2 SYDVKM. This CDR3 is 14 amino acids long. CDR3 sequence (DNA): TGTGCCAGCATTCAGACGTCTAGCGGGAGGAGGCTGTTCTTC. The encoded protein is CASIQTSSGRRLFF.

The count of this clone is one. This sample includes further DNA sequences coding for the same CDR3. In DNA, the CDR3 is TGTGCCAGCAGTGCGGACTACACAGATACGCAGTATTTT. Translation gives CASSADYTDTQYF. The chain links TRBV2 to TRBJ2-3; D may be TRBD2 (6 bases). The V gene's germline CDR1 is SNHLY and CDR2 FYNNEI. CDR3 length: 13 residues. Trimming stripped 4 bases from V and 2 bases from J, with 7 bases between.

To note about this clone: The germline gene is not matched at one end of the junction; a read error may be the cause. The chain uses TRBV9 and TRBJ2-3, with TRBD1 as a possible D gene (5 bases). The germline gives CDR1 SGDLS, CDR2 YYNGEE. The CDR3 is 12 amino acids. The CDR3 is CASSVPTVTQYF. The CDR3 coding sequence is TGTGCCAGCAGCGTGCCGACAGTTACGCAGTATTTT.

V and J are TRBV12-3 or TRBV12-4 and TRBJ2-7; no firm D call. The V and J ends lost 8 bases and 2 bases respectively, with 7 bases between them. The CDR3 is 11 amino acids. As DNA, the CDR3 is TGTGCCAGCGGTAGAGCCTACGAGCAGTACTTC. It translates to CASGRAYEQYF.

This chain uses TRBV5-5 with TRBJ2-2; 8 bases map to TRBD1. The CDR3 has 14 amino acids. V was clipped by 1 base and J by 5 bases; unmatched bases: 1. Germline V gives CDR1 SGHKS, CDR2 YYEKEE (reference sequence). CDR3 bases: TGTGCCAGCAGCTTGACAGGGGGAACCGGGGAGCTGTTTTTT. Translation: CASSLTGGTGELFF.

This rearrangement joins TRBV9 to TRBJ2-3; D is unresolved. The CDR3 has 16 amino acids. In germline, CDR1 is SGDLS, CDR2 YYNGEE. V was pared by 3 bases and J by 1 base, with 15 bases between. Here the CDR3 reads CASSASPDSRTDTQYF. The CDR3 DNA reads as TGTGCCAGCAGCGCCTCTCCAGATAGCCGCACAGATACGCAGTATTTT.

The chain combines TRBV28 with TRBJ2-5, with a weak D call TRBD1 (5 bases). This CDR3 spans 15 amino acids. Trimming took 5 bases from V and 2 from J, leaving 15 bases between them. CDR1 MDHEN and CDR2 SYDVKM come from the germline V gene. The CDR3 reads CASSASAAGQETQYF. The CDR3 DNA sequence: TGTGCCAGCAGTGCCTCCGCGGCAGGGCAAGAGACCCAGTACTTC. The full variable domain, rest sourced from reference TRBV28 and TRBJ2-5, is DVKVTQSSRYLVKRTGEKVFLECVQDMDHENMFWYRQDPGLGLRLIYFSYDVKMKEKGDIPEGYSVSREKKERFSLILESASTNQTSMYLCASSASAAGQETQYFGPGTRLLVL.

The CDR3 here is CASSLQGPTNSPLHF. In DNA, the CDR3 is TGCGCCAGCAGCTTACAGGGGCCGACCAATTCACCCCTCCACTTT. The chain is built from TRBV5-1 and TRBJ1-6, with 7 bases identical to TRBD1. CDR1 and CDR2 from the germline V gene are SGHRS and YFSETQ. The V and J ends lost 2 bases and 7 bases, in that order; junction bases with no gene match: 6. The CDR3 is 15 amino acids.

The CDR3 DNA reads TGTGCCAGTAGTACTACCAACGACATAAACACCATATATTTT. Residues: CASSTTNDINTIYF. The chain couples TRBV19 to TRBJ1-3; no clear D. The CDR3 runs 14 residues. Germline V CDR1 and CDR2: LNHDA, SQIVND (reference sequence). The ends were cut back, 4 bases at V and 6 bases at J, with 13 bases in the middle.

The rearrangement uses TRBV7-3 and TRBJ2-2; no reliable D call. CDR1 is SGHTA and CDR2 is FQGTGA in the germline V gene. CDR3 size: 13 residues. Trimming left V 5 bases short and J 8 bases short, with 12 bases between. The CDR3 coding sequence is TGTGCCAGCAGCAATAGAGGCCAGGGGGAGCTGTTTTTT. Translated, it gives CASSNRGQGELFF.

J is TRBJ2-2 and V is TRBV7-2, with unresolved D. This CDR3 comprises 15 residues. V was cut by 1 base and J by 4 bases, with 10 bases left in between. The germline V gene encodes CDR1 SGHTA and CDR2 FQGNSA. This CDR3 reads CASSLGPVPTGELFF. Written as DNA, the CDR3 is TGTGCCAGCAGCTTAGGGCCAGTCCCCACCGGGGAGCTGTTTTTT.

This clone was observed a few times. The V call is TRBV4-3, the J call TRBJ2-7, with a possible D match to TRBD2 (6 bases). The CDR3 extends over 20 amino acids. With 0 bases removed from V and 3 bases from J, the gap between germline ends came to 27 bases. Per germline, CDR1 LGHNA and CDR2 YSLEER. The CDR3 region is CASSQEWRRDTRDSLYEQYF. The CDR3 DNA is TGCGCCAGCAGCCAAGAATGGAGGAGGGATACGAGGGATAGCCTCTACGAGCAGTACTTC.

This rearrangement joins TRBV9 to TRBJ2-1; 16 bases are shared with TRBD2. The V gene end was trimmed by 3 bases and the J gene end by 1 base; junction bases not matched to a gene: 1. CDR1 and CDR2 from the germline V gene are SGDLS and YYNGEE. The CDR3 runs 17 residues. The CDR3 sequence is CASSAGLAGGSYNEQFF. CDR3 sequence (DNA): TGTGCCAGCAGCGCGGGACTAGCGGGGGGGTCCTACAATGAGCAGTTCTTC.

This clone was seen just once. The CDR3 nucleotides are TGTGCCAGCAGCGAGGGGACAGGGGCGATCGAGCAGTACTTC. It codes for CASSEGTGAIEQYF. The chain employs TRBV9 and TRBJ2-7, with TRBD1 identical over 10 bases. The CDR3 sequence is 14 residues long. After removal of 3 bases from V and 6 bases from J, the junction contained 6 bases not matched to a gene. Germline CDR1 reads SGDLS; CDR2 reads YYNGEE.

The chain recombines TRBV29-1 with TRBJ2-7, with 8 bases that match TRBD2. Per the germline V gene, CDR1 is SQVTM and CDR2 is ANQGSEA. This CDR3 spans 12 amino acids. After removal of 7 bases from V and 0 bases from J, the junction contained 2 bases not matched to a gene. CDR3 residues: CSGGTSSYEQYF. The CDR3 DNA is TGCAGCGGCGGGACTAGCTCCTACGAGCAGTACTTC.

This clone has just a few counts. The J gene is TRBJ2-7, the V gene TRBV7-6; D gene unclear. Trimming shortened V by 5 bases and J by 4 bases, and 12 bases separated the two germline ends. The CDR3 is 13 residues long. CDR1 is SGHVS, CDR2 FNYEAQ, per germline. Here the CDR3 DNA reads TGTGCCAGCAGCCCCCCCAGGTCTTACGAGCAGTACTTC. Its protein product is CASSPPRSYEQYF.

This chain links TRBV5-4 with TRBJ2-2, with 11 bases matching TRBD1. The junction had 8 bases not matched to a gene; V was cut back by 4 bases and J by 6 bases. The V gene's germline CDR1 is SGHNT and CDR2 YYREEE (reference sequence). This CDR3 region has 16 residues. Written as DNA, the CDR3 is TGTGCCAGCAGCAGACCGGGACAGGGGGGTGCCGGGGAGCTGTTTTTT. As protein: CASSRPGQGGAGELFF.

The chain couples TRBV5-4 to TRBJ2-5; 12 bases align to TRBD2. This CDR3 is 16 amino acids long. The germline V gene encodes CDR1 SGHNT and CDR2 YYREEE (reference sequence). V dropped 0 bases and J dropped 4; count of bases not matched to a gene: 4. In DNA form, the CDR3 reads TGTGCCAGCAGCTTGGCCCTAGCGGGGGGGAGAGAGACCCAGTACTTC. It encodes CASSLALAGGRETQYF.

This clone appeared a few times. The J gene is TRBJ2-7, the V gene TRBV30; 9 bases are shared with TRBD2. With 2 bases clipped from V and 0 bases from J, the junction kept 8 bases outside the gene matches. This CDR3 is 16 amino acids long. Germline values: CDR1 GTSNPN, CDR2 SVGIG (reference sequence). This CDR3 is CAWSSLLAGPSYEQYF. CDR3 nucleotides: TGTGCCTGGAGTTCCCTTCTAGCGGGACCCTCCTACGAGCAGTACTTC.

The chain has TRBV28 and TRBJ1-4, with D possibly TRBD1 on 5 matching bases. The V gene's germline CDR1 is MDHEN and CDR2 SYDVKM. The CDR3 has 15 residues. V was pared by 3 bases and J by 0 bases, with 8 bases between. The CDR3: CASSLSGATNEKLFF. The CDR3 DNA sequence: TGTGCCAGCAGTTTGTCGGGGGCAACTAATGAAAAACTGTTTTTT.